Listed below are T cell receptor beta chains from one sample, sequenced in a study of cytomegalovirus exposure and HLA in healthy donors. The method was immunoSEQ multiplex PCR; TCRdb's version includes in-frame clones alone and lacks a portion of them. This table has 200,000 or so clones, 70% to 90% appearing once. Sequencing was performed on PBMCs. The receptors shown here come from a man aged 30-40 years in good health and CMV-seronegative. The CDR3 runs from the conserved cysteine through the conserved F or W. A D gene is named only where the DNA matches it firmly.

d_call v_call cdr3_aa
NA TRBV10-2 CASSEVGAVNDYGYTF
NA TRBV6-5 CATWRPGQGYGYTF
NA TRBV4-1 CASSQLPWGGANEKLFF
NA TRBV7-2 CASSLVGQGNTEAFF
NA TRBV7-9 CSSSPPGDGLFF
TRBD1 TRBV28 CASGSPRDRRYEQYF
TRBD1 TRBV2 CASSETGGSYEQYF
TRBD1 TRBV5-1 CASSLAGQGVHEQYF
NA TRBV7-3 CASSLGRHRGIYGYTF
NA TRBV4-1 CASSQGVLREKNIQYF
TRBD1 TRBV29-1 CSVATGTATYEQYF
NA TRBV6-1 CASSETYFDTDTQYF
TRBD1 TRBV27 CASSLITGVSEKLFF
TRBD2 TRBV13 CASSYGLAVGQETQYF
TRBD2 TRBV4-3 CASSQDVTSGGDEQFF
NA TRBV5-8 CASSLGGDTQYF
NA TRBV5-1 CASSVWAPGSNYGYTF
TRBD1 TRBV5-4 CASSLDRATGNTIYF
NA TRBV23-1 CASSQSCGINTEAFF
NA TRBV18 CASSPKGTFQETQYF
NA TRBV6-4 CASKLAYEQYF
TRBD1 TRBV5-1 CASSLGGQYRADTQYF
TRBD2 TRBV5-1 CASSPTGTGGYEQYF
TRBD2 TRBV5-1 CASSPGSGGSGEQYF
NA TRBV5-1 CASSPDRLRDSPLHF
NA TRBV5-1 CASSFKEDIGDTQYF
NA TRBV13 CASSVAGELDEKLFF
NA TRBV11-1 CASSFGGGDYGYTF
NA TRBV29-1 CSVSKGAGSETQYF
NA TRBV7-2 CASSLAGGPEQYF
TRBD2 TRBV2 CASRMTSGGANEQFF
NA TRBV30 CAWSEGQRGGNSPLHF
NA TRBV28 CASSFGGKSYEQYF
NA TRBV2 CASSEGLRGGNTEAFF
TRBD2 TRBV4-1 CASSQDWLAGGRTGELFF
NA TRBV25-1 CASSEYGGRELFF
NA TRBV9 CASSVAQSGYGYTF
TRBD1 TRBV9 CASSRWTGDSGASVLTF
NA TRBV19 CASSISGNDGYTF
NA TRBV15 CATSRSANIMNTEAFF
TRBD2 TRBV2 CASSERGSAGGTDTQYF
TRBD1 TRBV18 CASSPPKLGGDEQYF
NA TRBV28 CASSVVNSYEQYF
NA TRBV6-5 CASLVGTQGDTEAFF
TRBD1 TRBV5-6 CASSLRQGRSYEQYF
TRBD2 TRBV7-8 CASTREGTQYF
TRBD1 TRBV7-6 CASSFNRGEGYNEQFF